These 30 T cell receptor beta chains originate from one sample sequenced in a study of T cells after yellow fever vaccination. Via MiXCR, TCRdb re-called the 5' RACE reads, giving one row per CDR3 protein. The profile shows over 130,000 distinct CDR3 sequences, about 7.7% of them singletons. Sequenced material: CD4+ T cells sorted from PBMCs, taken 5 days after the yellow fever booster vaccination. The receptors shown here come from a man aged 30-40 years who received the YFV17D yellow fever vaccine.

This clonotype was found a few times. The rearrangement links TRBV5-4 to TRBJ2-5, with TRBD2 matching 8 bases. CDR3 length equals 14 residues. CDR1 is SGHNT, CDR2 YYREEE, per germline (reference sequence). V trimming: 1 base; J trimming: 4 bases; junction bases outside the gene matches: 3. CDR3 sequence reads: CASSLKAGVETQYF. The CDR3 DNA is TGTGCCAGCAGCTTGAAAGCGGGAGTAGAGACCCAGTACTTC.

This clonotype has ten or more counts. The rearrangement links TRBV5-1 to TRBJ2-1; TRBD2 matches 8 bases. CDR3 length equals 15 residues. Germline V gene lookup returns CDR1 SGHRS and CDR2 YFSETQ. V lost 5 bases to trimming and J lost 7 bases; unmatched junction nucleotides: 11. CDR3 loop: CASRQGLVTANEQFF. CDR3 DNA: TGCGCCAGCAGGCAGGGACTAGTTACGGCTAATGAGCAGTTCTTC. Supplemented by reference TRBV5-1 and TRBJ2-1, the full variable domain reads KAGVTQTPRYLIKTRGQQVTLSCSPISGHRSVSWYQQTPGQGLQFLFEYFSETQRNKGNFPGRFSGRQFSNSRSEMNVSTLELGDSALYLCASRQGLVTANEQFFGPGTRLTVL.

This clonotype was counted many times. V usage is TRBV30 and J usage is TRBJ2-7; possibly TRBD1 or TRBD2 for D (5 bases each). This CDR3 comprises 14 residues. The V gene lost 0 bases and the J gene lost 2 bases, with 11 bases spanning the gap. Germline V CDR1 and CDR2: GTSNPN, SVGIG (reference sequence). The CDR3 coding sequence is TGTGCCTGGAGTGTATGGCAGGGAGCCTACGAGCAGTACTTC. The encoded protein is CAWSVWQGAYEQYF.

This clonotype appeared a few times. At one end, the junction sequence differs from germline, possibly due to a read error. This chain's CDR3 is CATSQAGTLVSEQYF. The CDR3 region has the DNA TGTGCCACCAGCCAAGCCGGGACTTTAGTTTCCGAGCAGTACTTC. The chain combines TRBV3-1 with TRBJ2-7; TRBD2 is a possible D gene (6 bases). Germline assignment: CDR1 LGHDT and CDR2 YNNKEL (reference sequence). The CDR3 covers 15 residues.

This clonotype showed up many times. The CDR3 is CSSGAGNNEQFF. Written as DNA, the CDR3 is TGCAGCTCAGGAGCGGGAAACAATGAGCAGTTCTTC. The chain employs TRBV29-1 and TRBJ2-1; 7 bases are a match to TRBD2. V shed 8 bases, J shed 5 bases, and the junction held 6 bases outside the gene matches. CDR1 is SQVTM, CDR2 ANQGSEA, per germline. The CDR3 consists of 12 residues.

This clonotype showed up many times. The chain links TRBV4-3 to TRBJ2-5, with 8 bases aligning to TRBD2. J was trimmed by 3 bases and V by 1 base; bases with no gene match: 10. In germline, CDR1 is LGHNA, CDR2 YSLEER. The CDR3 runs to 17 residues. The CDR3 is CASSQGAGLAIEETQYF. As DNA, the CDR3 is TGCGCCAGCAGCCAAGGGGCCGGACTAGCTATTGAAGAGACCCAGTACTTC.

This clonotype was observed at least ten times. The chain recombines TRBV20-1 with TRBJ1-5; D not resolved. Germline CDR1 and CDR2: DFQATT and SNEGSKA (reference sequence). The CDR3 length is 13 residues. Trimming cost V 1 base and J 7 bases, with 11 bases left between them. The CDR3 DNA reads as TGCAGTGCTAGAGGACCGTGGGGACAGCCCCAGCATTTT. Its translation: CSARGPWGQPQHF.

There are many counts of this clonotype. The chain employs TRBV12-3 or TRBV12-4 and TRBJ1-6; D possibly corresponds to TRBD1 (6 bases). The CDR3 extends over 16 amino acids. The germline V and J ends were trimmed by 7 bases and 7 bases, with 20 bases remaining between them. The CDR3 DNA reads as TGTGCCAGCACCCACGGAACAGGGCTTAGGAATTCACCCCTCCACTTT. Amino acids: CASTHGTGLRNSPLHF.

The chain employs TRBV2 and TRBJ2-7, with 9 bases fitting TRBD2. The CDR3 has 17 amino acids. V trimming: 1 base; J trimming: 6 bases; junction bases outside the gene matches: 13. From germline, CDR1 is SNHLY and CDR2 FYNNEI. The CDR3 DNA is TGTGCCAGCAGTGAAGAAGCTAGCGGGACCCCCCGACGCGAGCAGTACTTC. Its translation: CASSEEASGTPRREQYF.

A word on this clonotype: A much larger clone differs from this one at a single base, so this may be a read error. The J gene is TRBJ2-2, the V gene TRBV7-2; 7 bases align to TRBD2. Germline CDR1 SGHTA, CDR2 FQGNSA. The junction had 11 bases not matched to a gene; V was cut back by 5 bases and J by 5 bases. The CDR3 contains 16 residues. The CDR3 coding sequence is TGTGCCAGCAGCCTTGATGGCTTTAGCGGGACCGGGGAGCTGTTTTTT. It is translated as CASSLDGFSGTGELFF.

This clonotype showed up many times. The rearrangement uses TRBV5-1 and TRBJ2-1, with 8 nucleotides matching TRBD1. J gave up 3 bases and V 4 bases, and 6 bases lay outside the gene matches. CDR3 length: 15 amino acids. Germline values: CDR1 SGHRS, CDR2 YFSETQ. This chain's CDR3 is CASSAGQAFYNEQFF. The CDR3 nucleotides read TGCGCCAGCAGCGCGGGACAGGCCTTCTACAATGAGCAGTTCTTC.

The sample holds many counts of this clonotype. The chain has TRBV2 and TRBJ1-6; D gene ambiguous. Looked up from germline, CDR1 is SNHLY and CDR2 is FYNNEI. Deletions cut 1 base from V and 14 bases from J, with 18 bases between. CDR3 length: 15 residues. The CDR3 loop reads CASSEGRTPLVALHF. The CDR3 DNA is TGTGCCAGCAGTGAAGGTCGGACGCCCCTCGTGGCCCTCCACTTT.

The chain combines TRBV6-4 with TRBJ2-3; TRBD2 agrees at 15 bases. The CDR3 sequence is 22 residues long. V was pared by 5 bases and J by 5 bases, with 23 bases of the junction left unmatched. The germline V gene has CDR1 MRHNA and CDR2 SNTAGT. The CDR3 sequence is CASSSDRAGTSGRILGKDTQYF. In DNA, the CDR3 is TGTGCCAGCAGTAGCGACAGGGCAGGGACTAGCGGGAGGATTCTCGGCAAAGATACGCAGTATTTT.

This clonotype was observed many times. The CDR3, as DNA: TGCGCCAGCAGCCGGGATAGGCGGGAGCAGTACTTC. Translating it yields CASSRDRREQYF. The chain employs TRBV4-3 and TRBJ2-7; D unresolved. With 4 bases removed from V and 7 bases from J, the gap between germline ends came to 11 bases. The CDR3 has 12 amino acids. Germline values: CDR1 LGHNA, CDR2 YSLEER.

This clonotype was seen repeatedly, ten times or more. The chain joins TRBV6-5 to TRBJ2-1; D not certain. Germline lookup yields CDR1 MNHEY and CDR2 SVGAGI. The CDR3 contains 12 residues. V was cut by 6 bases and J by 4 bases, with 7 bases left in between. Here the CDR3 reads CASRSWYNEQFF. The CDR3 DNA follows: TGTGCCAGCAGGTCCTGGTACAATGAGCAGTTCTTC.

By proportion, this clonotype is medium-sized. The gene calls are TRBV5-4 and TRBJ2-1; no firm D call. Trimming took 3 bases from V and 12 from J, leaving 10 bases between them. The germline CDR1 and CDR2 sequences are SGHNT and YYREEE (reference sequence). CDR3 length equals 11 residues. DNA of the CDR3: TGTGCCAGCAGCTCACCGGAAAGGCAGTTCTTC. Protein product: CASSSPERQFF.

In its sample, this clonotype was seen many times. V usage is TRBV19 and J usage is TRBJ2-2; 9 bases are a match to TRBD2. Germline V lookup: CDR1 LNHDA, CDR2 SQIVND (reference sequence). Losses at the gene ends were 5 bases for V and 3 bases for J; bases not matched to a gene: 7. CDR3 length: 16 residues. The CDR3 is CASSRGGLAYTGELFF. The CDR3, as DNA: TGTGCCAGTAGTCGCGGGGGACTAGCATACACCGGGGAGCTGTTTTTT.

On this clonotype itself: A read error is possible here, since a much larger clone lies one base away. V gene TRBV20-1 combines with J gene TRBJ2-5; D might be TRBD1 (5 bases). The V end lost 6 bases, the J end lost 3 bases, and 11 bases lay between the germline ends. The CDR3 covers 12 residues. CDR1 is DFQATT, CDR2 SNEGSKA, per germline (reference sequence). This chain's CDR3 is CSAASGKETQYF. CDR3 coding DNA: TGCAGTGCCGCGTCAGGGAAAGAGACCCAGTACTTC.

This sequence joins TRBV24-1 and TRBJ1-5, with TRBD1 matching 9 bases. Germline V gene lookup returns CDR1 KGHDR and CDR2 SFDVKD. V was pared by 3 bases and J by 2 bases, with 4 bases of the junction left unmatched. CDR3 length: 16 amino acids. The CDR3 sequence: CATSDPGQGGNQPQHF. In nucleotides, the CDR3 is TGTGCCACCAGTGATCCGGGACAGGGTGGCAATCAGCCCCAGCATTTT.

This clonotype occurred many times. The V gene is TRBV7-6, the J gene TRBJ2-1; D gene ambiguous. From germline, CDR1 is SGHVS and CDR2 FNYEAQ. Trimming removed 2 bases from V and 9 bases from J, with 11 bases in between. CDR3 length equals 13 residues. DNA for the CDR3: TGTGCCAGCAGCTTAAAACATTATGGTGAGCAGTTCTTC. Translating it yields CASSLKHYGEQFF. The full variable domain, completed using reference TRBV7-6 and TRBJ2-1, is GAGVSQSPRYKVTKRGQDVALRCDPISGHVSLYWYRQALGQGPEFLTYFNYEAQQDKSGLPNDRFSAERPEGSISTLTIQRTEQRDSAMYRCASSLKHYGEQFFGPGTRLTVL.

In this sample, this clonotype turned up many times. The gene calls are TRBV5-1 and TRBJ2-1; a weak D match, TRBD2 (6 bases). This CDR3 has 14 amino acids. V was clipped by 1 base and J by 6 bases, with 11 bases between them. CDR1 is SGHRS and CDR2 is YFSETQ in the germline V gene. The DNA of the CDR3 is TGCGCCAGCAGCTTGATGGGAGCGGGCAATGAGCAGTTCTTC. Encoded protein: CASSLMGAGNEQFF.

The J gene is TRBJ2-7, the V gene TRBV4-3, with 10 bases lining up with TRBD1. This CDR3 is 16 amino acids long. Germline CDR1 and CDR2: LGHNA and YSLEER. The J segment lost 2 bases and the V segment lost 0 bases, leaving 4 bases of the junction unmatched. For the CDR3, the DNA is TGCGCCAGCAGCCAAGAGCTAGGACAGGGGGCCTACGAGCAGTACTTC. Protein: CASSQELGQGAYEQYF.

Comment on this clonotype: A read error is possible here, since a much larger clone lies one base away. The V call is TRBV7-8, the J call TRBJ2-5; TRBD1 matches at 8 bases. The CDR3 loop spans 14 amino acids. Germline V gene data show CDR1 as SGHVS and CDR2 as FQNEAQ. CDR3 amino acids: CVSGTGQTRETQYF. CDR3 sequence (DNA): TGTGTCTCGGGGACAGGACAAACTCGAGAGACCCAGTACTTC. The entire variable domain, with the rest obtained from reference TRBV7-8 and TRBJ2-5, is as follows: GAGVSQSPRYKVAKRGQDVALRCDPISGHVSLFWYQQALGQGPEFLTYFQNEAQLDKSGLPSDRFFAERPEGSVSTLKIQRTQQEDSAVYLCVSGTGQTRETQYFGPGTRLLVL.

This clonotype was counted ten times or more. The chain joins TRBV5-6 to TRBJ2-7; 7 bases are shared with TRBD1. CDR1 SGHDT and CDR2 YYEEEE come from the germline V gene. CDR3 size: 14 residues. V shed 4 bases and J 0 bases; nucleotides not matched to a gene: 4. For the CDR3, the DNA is TGTGCCAGCAGCGACAGGGACAGCTCCTACGAGCAGTACTTC. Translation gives CASSDRDSSYEQYF.

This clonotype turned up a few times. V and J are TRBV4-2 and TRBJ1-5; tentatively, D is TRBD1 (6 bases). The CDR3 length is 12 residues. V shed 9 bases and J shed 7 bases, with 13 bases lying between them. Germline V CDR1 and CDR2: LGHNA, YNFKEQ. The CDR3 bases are TGTGCCAGTCGGAGGGGGGACCAGCCCCAGCATTTT. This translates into CASRRGDQPQHF.

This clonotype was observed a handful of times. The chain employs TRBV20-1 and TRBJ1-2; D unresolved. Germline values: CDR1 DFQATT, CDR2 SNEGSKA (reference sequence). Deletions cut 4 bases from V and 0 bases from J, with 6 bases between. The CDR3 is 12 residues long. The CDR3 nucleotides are TGCAGTGCTACAGTAGCTAACTATGGCTACACCTTC. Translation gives CSATVANYGYTF.

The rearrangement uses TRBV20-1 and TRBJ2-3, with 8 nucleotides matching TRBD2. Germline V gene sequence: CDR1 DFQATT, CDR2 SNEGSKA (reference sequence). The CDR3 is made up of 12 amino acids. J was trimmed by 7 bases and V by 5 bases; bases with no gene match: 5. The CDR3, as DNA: TGCAGTGCTGGGACTAGTACGCATACGCAGTATTTT. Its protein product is CSAGTSTHTQYF.

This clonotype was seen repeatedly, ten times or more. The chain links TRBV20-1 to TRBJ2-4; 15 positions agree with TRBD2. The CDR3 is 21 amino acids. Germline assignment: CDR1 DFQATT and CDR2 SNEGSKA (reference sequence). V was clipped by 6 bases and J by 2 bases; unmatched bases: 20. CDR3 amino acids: CSASRTSGRGTGLSSKNIQYF. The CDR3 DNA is TGCAGTGCCTCCCGGACTAGCGGGAGGGGTACCGGTTTGTCTTCCAAAAACATTCAGTACTTC.

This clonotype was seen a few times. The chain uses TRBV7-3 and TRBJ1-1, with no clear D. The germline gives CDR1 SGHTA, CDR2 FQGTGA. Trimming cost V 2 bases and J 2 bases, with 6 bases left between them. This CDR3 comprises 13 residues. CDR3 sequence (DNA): TGTGCCAGCAGCTTATTCTTTAACACTGAAGCTTTCTTT. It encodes CASSLFFNTEAFF.

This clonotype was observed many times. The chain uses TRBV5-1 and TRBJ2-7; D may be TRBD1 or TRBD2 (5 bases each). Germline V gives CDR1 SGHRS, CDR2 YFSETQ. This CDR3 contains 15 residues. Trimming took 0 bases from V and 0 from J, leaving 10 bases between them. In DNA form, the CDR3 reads TGCGCCAGCAGCTTGGCGGCAGGGAGCTCCTACGAGCAGTACTTC. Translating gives CASSLAAGSSYEQYF.